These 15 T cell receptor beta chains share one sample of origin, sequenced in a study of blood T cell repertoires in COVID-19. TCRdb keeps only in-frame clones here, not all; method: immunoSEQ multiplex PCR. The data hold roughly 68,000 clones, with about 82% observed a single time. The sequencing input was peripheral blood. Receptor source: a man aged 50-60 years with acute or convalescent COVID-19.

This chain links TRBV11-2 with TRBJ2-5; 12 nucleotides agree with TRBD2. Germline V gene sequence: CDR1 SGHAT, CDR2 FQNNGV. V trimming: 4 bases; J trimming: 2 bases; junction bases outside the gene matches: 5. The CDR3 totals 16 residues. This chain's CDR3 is CASSSTSGGFQETQYF. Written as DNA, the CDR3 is TGTGCCAGCAGCTCCACTAGCGGGGGGTTTCAAGAGACCCAGTACTTC.

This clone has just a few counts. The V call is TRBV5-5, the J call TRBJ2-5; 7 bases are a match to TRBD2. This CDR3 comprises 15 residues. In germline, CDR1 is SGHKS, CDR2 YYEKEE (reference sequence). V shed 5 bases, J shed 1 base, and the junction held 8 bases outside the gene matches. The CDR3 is CASRVSGNSQETQYF. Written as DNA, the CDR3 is TGTGCCAGCAGGGTGAGCGGGAACAGCCAAGAGACCCAGTACTTC. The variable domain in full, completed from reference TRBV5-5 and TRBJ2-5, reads DAGVTQSPTHLIKTRGQQVTLRCSPISGHKSVSWYQQVLGQGPQFIFQYYEKEERGRGNFPDRFSARQFPNYSSELNVNALLLGDSALYLCASRVSGNSQETQYFGPGTRLLVL.

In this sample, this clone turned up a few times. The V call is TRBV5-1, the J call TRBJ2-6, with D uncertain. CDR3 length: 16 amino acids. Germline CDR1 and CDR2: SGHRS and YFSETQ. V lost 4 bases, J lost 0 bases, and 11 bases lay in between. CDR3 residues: CASSLQPGSGANVLTF. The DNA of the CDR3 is TGCGCCAGCAGCCTTCAACCGGGCTCTGGGGCCAACGTCCTGACTTTC. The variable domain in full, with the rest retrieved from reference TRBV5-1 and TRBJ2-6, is KAGVTQTPRYLIKTRGQQVTLSCSPISGHRSVSWYQQTPGQGLQFLFEYFSETQRNKGNFPGRFSGRQFSNSRSEMNVSTLELGDSALYLCASSLQPGSGANVLTFGAGSRLTVL.

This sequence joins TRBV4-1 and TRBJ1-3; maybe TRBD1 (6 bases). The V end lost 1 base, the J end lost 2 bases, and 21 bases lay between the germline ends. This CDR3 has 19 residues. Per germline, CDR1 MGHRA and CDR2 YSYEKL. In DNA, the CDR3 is TGCGCCAGCAGCCAAGGAGGGGGAACAGGGAGTCTAACTGGAAACACCATATATTTT. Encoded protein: CASSQGGGTGSLTGNTIYF.

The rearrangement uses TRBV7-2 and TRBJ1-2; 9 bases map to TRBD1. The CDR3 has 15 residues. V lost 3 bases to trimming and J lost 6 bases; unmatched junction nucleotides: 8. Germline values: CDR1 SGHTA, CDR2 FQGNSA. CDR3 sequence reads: CASSFTGTGNHGYTF. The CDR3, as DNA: TGTGCCAGCAGCTTTACAGGGACAGGGAACCATGGCTACACCTTC.

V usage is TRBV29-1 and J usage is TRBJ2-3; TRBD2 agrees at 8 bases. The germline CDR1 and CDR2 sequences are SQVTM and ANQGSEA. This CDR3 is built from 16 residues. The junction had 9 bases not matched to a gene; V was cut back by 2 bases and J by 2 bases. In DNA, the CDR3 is TGCAGCGTTGAAACCGGGGCGGGGGGCGTCACAGATACGCAGTATTTT. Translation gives CSVETGAGGVTDTQYF.

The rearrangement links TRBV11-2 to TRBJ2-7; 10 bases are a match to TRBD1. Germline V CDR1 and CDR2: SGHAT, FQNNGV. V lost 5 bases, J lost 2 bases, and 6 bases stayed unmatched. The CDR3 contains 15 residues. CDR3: CASSRGTGETYEQYF. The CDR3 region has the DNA TGTGCCAGCAGCCGGGGGACAGGGGAAACCTACGAGCAGTACTTC.

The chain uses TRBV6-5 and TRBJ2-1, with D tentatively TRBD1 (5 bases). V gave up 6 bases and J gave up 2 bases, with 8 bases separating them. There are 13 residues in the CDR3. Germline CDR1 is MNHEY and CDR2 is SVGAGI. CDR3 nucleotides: TGTGCCAGCAGGGACACAACCTACAATGAGCAGTTCTTC. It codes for CASRDTTYNEQFF.

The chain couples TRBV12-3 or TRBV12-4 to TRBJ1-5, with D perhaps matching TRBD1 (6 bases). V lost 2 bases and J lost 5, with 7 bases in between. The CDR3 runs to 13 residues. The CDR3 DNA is TGTGCCAGCAGTTTACGGACAGATCAGCCCCAGCATTTT. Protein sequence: CASSLRTDQPQHF.

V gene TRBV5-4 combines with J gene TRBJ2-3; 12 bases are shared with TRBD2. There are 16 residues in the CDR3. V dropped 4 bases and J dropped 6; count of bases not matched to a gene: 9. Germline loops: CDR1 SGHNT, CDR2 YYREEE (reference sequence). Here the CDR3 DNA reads TGTGCCAGCAGCATGACTAGCGGGGGACAACTGGATACGCAGTATTTT. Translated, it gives CASSMTSGGQLDTQYF.

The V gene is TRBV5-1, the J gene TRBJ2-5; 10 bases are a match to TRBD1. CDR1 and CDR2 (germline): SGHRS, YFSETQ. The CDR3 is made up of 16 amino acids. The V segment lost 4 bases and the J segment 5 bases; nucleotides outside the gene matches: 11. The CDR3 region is CASSTPEGQGLETQYF. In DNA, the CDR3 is TGCGCCAGCAGCACCCCCGAGGGACAGGGGTTGGAGACCCAGTACTTC.

The CDR3 loop is CASSLRPTSAVSGDTQYF. CDR3 nucleotides: TGTGCCAGCAGCTTAAGGCCAACTAGCGCGGTGTCCGGGGATACGCAGTATTTT. This chain joins TRBV11-2 and TRBJ2-3; 7 nucleotides agree with TRBD2. The germline gives CDR1 SGHAT, CDR2 FQNNGV. The CDR3 runs 18 residues. V was pared by 2 bases and J by 6 bases, with 17 bases of the junction left unmatched.

DNA for the CDR3: TGTGCCAGCAGCTCCCGGGGGGGCACAGATACGCAGTATTTT. Protein: CASSSRGGTDTQYF. The rearrangement joins TRBV11-3 to TRBJ2-3, with 7 bases matching TRBD2. Germline assignment: CDR1 SGHNT and CDR2 YENEEA. The V gene end was trimmed by 4 bases and the J gene end by 1 base; junction bases not matched to a gene: 2. This CDR3 is 14 amino acids long.

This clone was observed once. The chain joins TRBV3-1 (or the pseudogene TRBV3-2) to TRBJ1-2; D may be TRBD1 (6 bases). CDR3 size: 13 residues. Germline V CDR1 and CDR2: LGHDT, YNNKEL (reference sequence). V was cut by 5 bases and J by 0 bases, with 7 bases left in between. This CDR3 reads CASSWTANYGYTF. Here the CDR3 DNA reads TGTGCCAGCAGCTGGACAGCTAACTATGGCTACACCTTC.

For the CDR3, the DNA is TGTGCCAGCAGCTTTAGTACCTCCGGGGAAGAGACCCAGTACTTC. Protein: CASSFSTSGEETQYF. The chain combines TRBV7-9 with TRBJ2-5, with D maybe TRBD2 (5 bases). The V gene's germline CDR1 is SEHNR and CDR2 FQNEAQ (reference sequence). CDR3 length: 15 residues. Trimming left V 3 bases short and J 3 bases short, with 14 bases between.